Below, one T cell receptor beta chain is given with its context. Its specificity is unknown. The sample is drawn from a study of cytomegalovirus exposure and HLA in healthy donors. Study observations and caveats: Generally TCR sequences proved uncommon, though certain public TCRs appeared in numerous donors.

TCRdb keeps only in-frame clones here, not all; method: immunoSEQ multiplex PCR. Altogether over 150,000 clones are present, just over 85% being singletons, with the ten largest covering roughly 1.9%. Germline values: CDR1 SNHLY, CDR2 FYNNEI. Trimming cost V 5 bases and J 3 bases, with 8 bases left between them. This CDR3 has 12 residues. This chain connects TRBV2 to TRBJ2-7, with no clear D. Sample: PBMCs. The clonotype comes from a human donor in good health. Here the CDR3 reads CASSRQDYEQYF. The DNA of the CDR3 is TGTGCCAGCAGTAGGCAGGACTACGAGCAGTACTTC.